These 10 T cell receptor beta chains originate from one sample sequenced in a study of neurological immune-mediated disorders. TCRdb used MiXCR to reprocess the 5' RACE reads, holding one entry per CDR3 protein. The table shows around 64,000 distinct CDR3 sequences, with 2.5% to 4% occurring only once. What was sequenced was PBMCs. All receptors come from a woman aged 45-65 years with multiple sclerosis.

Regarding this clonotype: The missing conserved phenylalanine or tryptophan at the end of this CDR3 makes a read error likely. The DNA for the CDR3 is TGTGCCAGCAGCCAAGATCCCGTCAGGGGACTAGCGGATCCCGTGTCCAATGAGCAGTTCAAC. Residues: CASSQDPVRGLADPVSNEQFN. This chain uses TRBV4-2 with TRBJ2-1; 11 bases match TRBD2. CDR3 length: 21 residues. Germline assignment: CDR1 LGHNA and CDR2 YNFKEQ. J lost 6 bases, V lost 0 bases, and 19 bases had no gene match.

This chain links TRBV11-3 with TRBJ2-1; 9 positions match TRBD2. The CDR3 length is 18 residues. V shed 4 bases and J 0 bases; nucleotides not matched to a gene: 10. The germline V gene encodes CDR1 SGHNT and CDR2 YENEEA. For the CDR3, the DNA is TGTGCCAGCAGCTCTAGGGAGGCAGCGGGAGGCTCCTACAATGAGCAGTTCTTC. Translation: CASSSREAAGGSYNEQFF.

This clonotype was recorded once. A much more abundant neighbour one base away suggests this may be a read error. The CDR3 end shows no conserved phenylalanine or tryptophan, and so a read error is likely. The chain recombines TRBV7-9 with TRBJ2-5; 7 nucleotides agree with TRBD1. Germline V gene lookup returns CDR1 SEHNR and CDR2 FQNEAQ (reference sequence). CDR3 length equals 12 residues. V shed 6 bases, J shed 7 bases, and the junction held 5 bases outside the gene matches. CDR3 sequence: CASRMGTATQYV. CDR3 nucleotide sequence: TGTGCCAGCAGGATGGGGACAGCGACCCAGTACGTC.

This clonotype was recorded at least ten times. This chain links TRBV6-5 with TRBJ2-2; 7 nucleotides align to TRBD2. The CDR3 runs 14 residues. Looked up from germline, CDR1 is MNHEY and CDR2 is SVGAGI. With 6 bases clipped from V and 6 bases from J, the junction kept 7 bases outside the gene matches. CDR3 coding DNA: TGTGCCAGCAGCCAGACGCGGGAGTCCGGGGAGCTGTTTTTT. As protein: CASSQTRESGELFF.

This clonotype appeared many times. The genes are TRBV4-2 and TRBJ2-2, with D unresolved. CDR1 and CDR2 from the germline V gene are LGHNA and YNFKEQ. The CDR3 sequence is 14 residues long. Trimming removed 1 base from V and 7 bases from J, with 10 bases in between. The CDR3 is CASSQVLVSGELFF. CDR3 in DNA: TGTGCCAGCAGCCAAGTTCTAGTGAGCGGGGAGCTGTTTTTT.

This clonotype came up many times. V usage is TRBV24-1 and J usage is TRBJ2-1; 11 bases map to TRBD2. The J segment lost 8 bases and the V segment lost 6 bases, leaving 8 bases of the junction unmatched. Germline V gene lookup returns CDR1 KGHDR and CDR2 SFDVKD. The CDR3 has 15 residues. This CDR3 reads CATSISGRASDEQFF. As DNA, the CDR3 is TGTGCCACCAGTATTAGCGGGAGGGCCTCAGATGAGCAGTTCTTC.

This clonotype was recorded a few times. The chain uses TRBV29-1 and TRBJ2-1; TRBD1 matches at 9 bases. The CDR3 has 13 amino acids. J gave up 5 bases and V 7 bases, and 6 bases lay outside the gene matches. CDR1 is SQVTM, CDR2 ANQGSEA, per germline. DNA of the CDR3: TGCAGCGCCGCTAGGACAGGGGACAATGAGCAGTTCTTC. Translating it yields CSAARTGDNEQFF.

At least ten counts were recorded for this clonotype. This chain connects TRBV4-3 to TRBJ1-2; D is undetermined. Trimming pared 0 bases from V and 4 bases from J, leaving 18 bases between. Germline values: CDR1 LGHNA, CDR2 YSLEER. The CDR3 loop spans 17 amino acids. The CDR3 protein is CASSQDRSGSLIYGYTF. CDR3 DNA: TGCGCCAGCAGCCAAGATAGGTCCGGGAGTCTGATCTATGGCTACACCTTC.

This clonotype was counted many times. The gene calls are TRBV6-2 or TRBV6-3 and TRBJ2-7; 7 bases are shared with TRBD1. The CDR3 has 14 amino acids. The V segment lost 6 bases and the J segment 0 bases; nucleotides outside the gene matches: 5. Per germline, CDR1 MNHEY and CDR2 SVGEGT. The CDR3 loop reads CASRDRPRSYEQYF. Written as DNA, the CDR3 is TGTGCCAGCAGGGACAGGCCCCGCTCCTACGAGCAGTACTTC.

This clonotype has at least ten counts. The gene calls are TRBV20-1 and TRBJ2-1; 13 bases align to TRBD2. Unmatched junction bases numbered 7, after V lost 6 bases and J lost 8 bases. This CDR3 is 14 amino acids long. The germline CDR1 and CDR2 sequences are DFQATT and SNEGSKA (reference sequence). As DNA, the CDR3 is TGCAGTGCAGAACTAGCGGGGGGGGGTTATGAGCAGTTCTTC. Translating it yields CSAELAGGGYEQFF.